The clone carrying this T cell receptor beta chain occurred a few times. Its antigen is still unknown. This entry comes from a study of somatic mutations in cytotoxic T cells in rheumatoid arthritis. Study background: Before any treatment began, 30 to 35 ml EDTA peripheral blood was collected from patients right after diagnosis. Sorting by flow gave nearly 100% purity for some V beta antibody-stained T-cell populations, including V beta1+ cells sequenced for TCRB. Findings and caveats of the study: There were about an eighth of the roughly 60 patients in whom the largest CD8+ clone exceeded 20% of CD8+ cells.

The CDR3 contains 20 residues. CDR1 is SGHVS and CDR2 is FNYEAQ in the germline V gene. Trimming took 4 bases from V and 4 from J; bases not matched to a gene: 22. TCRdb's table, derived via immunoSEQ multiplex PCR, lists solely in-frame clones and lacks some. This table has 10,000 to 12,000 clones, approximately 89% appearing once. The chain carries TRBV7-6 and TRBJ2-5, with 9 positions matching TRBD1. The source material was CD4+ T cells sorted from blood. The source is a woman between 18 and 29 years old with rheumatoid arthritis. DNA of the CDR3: TGTGCCAGCAGCTCCCCGGACAGGGGAGCGGATCTCTCGTACCTAGAGACCCAGTACTTC. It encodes CASSSPDRGADLSYLETQYF.